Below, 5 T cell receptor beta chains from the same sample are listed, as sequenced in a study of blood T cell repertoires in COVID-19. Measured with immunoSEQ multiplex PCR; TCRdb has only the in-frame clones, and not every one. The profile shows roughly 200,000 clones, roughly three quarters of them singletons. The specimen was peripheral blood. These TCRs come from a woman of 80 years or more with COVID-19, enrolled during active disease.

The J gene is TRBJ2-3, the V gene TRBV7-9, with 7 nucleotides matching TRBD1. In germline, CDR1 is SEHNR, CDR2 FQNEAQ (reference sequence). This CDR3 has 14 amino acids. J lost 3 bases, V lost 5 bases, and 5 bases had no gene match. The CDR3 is CASSPTGSTDTQYF. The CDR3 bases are TGTGCCAGCAGCCCGACAGGGTCTACAGATACGCAGTATTTT.

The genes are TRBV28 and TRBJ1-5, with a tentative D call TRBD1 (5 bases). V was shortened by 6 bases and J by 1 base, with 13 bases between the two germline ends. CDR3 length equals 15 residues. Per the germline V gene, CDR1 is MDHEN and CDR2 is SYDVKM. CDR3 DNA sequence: TGTGCCAGCAGACGGGGGGAGTTAAGCAATCAGCCCCAGCATTTT. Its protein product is CASRRGELSNQPQHF.

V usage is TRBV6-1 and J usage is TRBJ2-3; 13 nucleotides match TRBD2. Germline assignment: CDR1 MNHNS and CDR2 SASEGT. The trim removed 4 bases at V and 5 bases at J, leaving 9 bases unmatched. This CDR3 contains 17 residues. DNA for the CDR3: TGTGCCAGCAGTGCAAGGACTAGCGGGAGTATCGGAGATACGCAGTATTTT. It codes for CASSARTSGSIGDTQYF.

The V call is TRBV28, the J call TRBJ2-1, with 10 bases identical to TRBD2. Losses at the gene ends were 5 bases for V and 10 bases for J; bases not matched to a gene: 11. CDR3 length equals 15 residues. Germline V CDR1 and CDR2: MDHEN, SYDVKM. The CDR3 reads CASSDPGLALPEQFF. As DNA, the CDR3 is TGTGCCAGCAGTGACCCGGGACTAGCGCTTCCGGAGCAGTTCTTC.

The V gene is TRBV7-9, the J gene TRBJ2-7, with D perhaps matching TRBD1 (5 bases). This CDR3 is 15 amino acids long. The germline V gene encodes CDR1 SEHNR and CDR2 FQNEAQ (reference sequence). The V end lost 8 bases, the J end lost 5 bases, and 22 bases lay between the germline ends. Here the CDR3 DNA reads TGTGCCAGCGGACACGCCGGGCCCCTGGCGGACGAGCAGTACTTC. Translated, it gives CASGHAGPLADEQYF.